This paragraph covers one TCR beta chain sequence. Its antigen is still unknown. The V end was cut by 7 bases, the J end by 7 bases, with 13 bases between. The germline CDR1 and CDR2 sequences are LGHNT and FRNRAP. The CDR3 is made up of 13 amino acids. The sample belongs to a study of T-cell memory formation after mild COVID-19. Study context: There were largely donor-specific TCR clusters.

Points from the study as a whole: Those CD4+ clones that contracted were mainly in CM and EM (CD8+ ones in EMRA). Balance between CD4 and CD8 was seen in clones contracting day 15 to 85, and a CD4+ lean was seen in later expanders.

TCRdb re-analysed the 5' RACE reads in MiXCR, keeping a single row per CDR3 protein. The repertoire has around 90,000 distinct CDR3 sequences, approximately 16% of them found once; the top ten carry approximately 40%. This receptor was identified in a man younger than 30 who had mild COVID-19 (a few samples of this study predate the infection). Cell type and time point are not known. The sequenced sample was PBMCs or a T cell subset sorted from them (not recorded which). The chain uses TRBV12-5 and TRBJ1-4; TRBD1 might be the D (5 bases). CDR3 sequence: CASATGLTEKLFF. CDR3 nucleotide sequence: TGTGCTAGTGCCACAGGACTGACTGAAAAACTGTTTTTT.